The 26 T cell receptor beta chains below all came from one sample that was sequenced in a study of T cells in Graves' hyperthyroidism and ophthalmopathy. The source material, RNA transcripts, was used to amplify TCR beta CDR3 regions. The HTBI set primed first-round TCR CDR3 RT-PCR. TCRdb passed the multiplex PCR reads through MiXCR, listing each CDR3 protein once. The sample has roughly 93,000 distinct CDR3 sequences; around 37% are singletons. The material sequenced was peripheral blood or thyroid tissue (not recorded which). These receptors originate from a woman in her 30s with Graves' hyperthyroidism.

This chain uses TRBV28 with TRBJ1-4; TRBD1 matches 7 bases. The ends lost 5 bases at V and 4 bases at J; junction bases unmatched: 7. The CDR3 consists of 15 residues. Germline CDR1 and CDR2: MDHEN and SYDVKM. CDR3: CASSPLRDSNEKLFF. The CDR3 nucleotides read TGTGCCAGCAGTCCCCTGAGGGACAGTAATGAAAAACTGTTTTTT.

This clonotype was recorded many times. The rearrangement links TRBV28 to TRBJ2-2, with TRBD2 matching 9 bases. The CDR3 totals 14 residues. CDR1 MDHEN and CDR2 SYDVKM come from the germline V gene. After removal of 6 bases from V and 7 bases from J, the junction contained 6 bases not matched to a gene. Here the CDR3 reads CASSSAGGGGELFF. In DNA, the CDR3 is TGTGCCAGCAGCTCAGCGGGAGGTGGCGGGGAGCTGTTTTTT. Drawing the rest from reference TRBV28 and TRBJ2-2, the complete variable domain is DVKVTQSSRYLVKRTGEKVFLECVQDMDHENMFWYRQDPGLGLRLIYFSYDVKMKEKGDIPEGYSVSREKKERFSLILESASTNQTSMYLCASSSAGGGGELFFGEGSRLTVL.

This clonotype came up many times. This chain uses TRBV7-9 with TRBJ2-7; D is ambiguous. Trimming removed 1 base at V and 3 bases at J, with 13 bases between. The CDR3 is 15 amino acids. The germline V gene has CDR1 SEHNR and CDR2 FQNEAQ (reference sequence). The CDR3 nucleotides are TGTGCCAGCAGCTTAGGGTTTGGCCAGAGCTACGAGCAGTACTTC. This encodes CASSLGFGQSYEQYF.

This clonotype came up once. The CDR3 coding sequence is TGTGCCAGCAGCTTGGCCCCGGGACTAGCGGGAGTCCGAGAGACCCAGTACTTC. Its protein product is CASSLAPGLAGVRETQYF. This chain connects TRBV7-9 to TRBJ2-5; 14 bases are a match to TRBD2. Trimming at V came to 3 bases and at J to 4 bases, leaving 10 bases not matched to a gene. The CDR3 covers 18 residues. The germline gives CDR1 SEHNR, CDR2 FQNEAQ (reference sequence).

This clonotype was seen many times. A read error may produce the germline difference seen at one junction end. V gene TRBV28 combines with J gene TRBJ1-4; D remains ambiguous. This CDR3 region has 13 residues. CDR1 is MDHEN and CDR2 is SYDVKM in the germline V gene. CDR3 in DNA: TGCGGGGTGAGACGCGCACTGAGGGAAAAACTGTTTTTT. This sequence encodes CGVRRALREKLFF.

There are many counts of this clonotype. The J gene is TRBJ2-2, the V gene TRBV5-1; D not certain. The CDR3 runs to 12 residues. V was cut by 5 bases and J by 1 base, with 3 bases left in between. CDR1 and CDR2 (germline): SGHRS, YFSETQ. The CDR3 DNA follows: TGCGCCAGCAGACAGAACACCGGGGAGCTGTTTTTT. This encodes CASRQNTGELFF. Full variable domain (missing parts from reference TRBV5-1 and TRBJ2-2): KAGVTQTPRYLIKTRGQQVTLSCSPISGHRSVSWYQQTPGQGLQFLFEYFSETQRNKGNFPGRFSGRQFSNSRSEMNVSTLELGDSALYLCASRQNTGELFFGEGSRLTVL.

This clonotype has at least ten counts. The genes are TRBV7-9 and TRBJ2-5; D not certain. Trimming removed 4 bases at V and 2 bases at J, with 20 bases between. Germline loops: CDR1 SEHNR, CDR2 FQNEAQ (reference sequence). The CDR3 has 17 amino acids. The CDR3 protein is CASSSPGVGELQETQYF. The CDR3 nucleotides read TGTGCCAGCAGCTCCCCCGGAGTGGGCGAGCTACAAGAGACCCAGTACTTC.

Ten or more counts support this clonotype. This chain links TRBV6-6 with TRBJ2-5, with D tentatively TRBD2 (6 bases). Germline V gives CDR1 MNHNY, CDR2 SVGAGI (reference sequence). Trimming cost V 2 bases and J 4 bases, with 17 bases left between them. This CDR3 contains 16 residues. The CDR3 DNA is TGTGCCAGCAGTTACAGTCTTTATCGGGGGAGAGAGACCCAGTACTTC. Its protein is CASSYSLYRGRETQYF.

This rearrangement joins TRBV19 to TRBJ2-2, with TRBD2 identical over 13 bases. J was trimmed by 6 bases and V by 5 bases; bases with no gene match: 3. The CDR3 covers 15 residues. Germline CDR1 reads LNHDA; CDR2 reads SQIVND (reference sequence). CDR3: CASSPGLAGPGELFF. The CDR3 bases are TGTGCCAGTAGTCCGGGACTAGCGGGACCCGGGGAGCTGTTTTTT.

This clonotype has a count of ten or more. J is TRBJ2-2 and V is TRBV28; TRBD1 agrees at 8 bases. Germline-derived CDR1 and CDR2 are MDHEN and SYDVKM. This CDR3 contains 16 residues. Trimming cost V 6 bases and J 1 base; bases outside gene matches: 7. The CDR3 is CASSPRGTGNTGELFF. The DNA of the CDR3 is TGTGCCAGCAGCCCTCGAGGGACAGGGAACACCGGGGAGCTGTTTTTT.

With respect to this clonotype: In this CDR3 the conserved last residue, phenylalanine or tryptophan, is missing, so a read error is likely. The DNA is left out, because the CDR3 cannot be placed on it with certainty; the CDR3 is given as TCRdb lists it. The chain links TRBV20-1 to TRBJ2-7; the tabulated D call, TRBD1, remains unverified against the DNA. Looked up from germline, CDR1 is DFQATT and CDR2 is SNEGSKA (reference sequence). The CDR3 sequence runs 12 residues, both termini included. The CDR3 sequence: CSASGRGNEQHS.

In the case of this clonotype: Given the absence of the conserved phenylalanine or tryptophan at the CDR3 end, a read error is likely. CDR3 nucleotide sequence: TGTGCCACAGGGCAGTCGAACACTGAAGCTTTCCTT. This sequence encodes CATGQSNTEAFL. The V call is TRBV10-3, the J call TRBJ1-1; weak D call: TRBD1 (5 bases). CDR1 is ENHRY and CDR2 is SYGVKD in the germline V gene. The CDR3 length is 12 residues. Trimming pared 10 bases from V and 1 base from J, leaving 10 bases between.

This clonotype was detected only once. The rearrangement links TRBV5-4 to TRBJ1-2; perhaps TRBD1 as D (6 bases). V gave up 3 bases and J gave up 7 bases, with 28 bases separating them. The V gene's germline CDR1 is SGHNT and CDR2 YYREEE (reference sequence). This CDR3 comprises 18 residues. The chain's CDR3 is CASSSRGGAPLALGGYTF. DNA for the CDR3: TGTGCCAGCAGCTCCCGCGGGGGGGCGCCCCTCGCTTTGGGTGGCTACACCTTC.

This clonotype was picked up one time. The chain links TRBV10-2 to TRBJ2-7; D may correspond to TRBD1 or TRBD2 (5 bases each). The CDR3 length is 15 residues. V lost 2 bases to trimming and J lost 2 bases, with 13 bases between them. CDR1 and CDR2 (germline): WSHSY, SAAADI. The CDR3 is CASSEGGAFTYEQYF. CDR3 bases: TGCGCCAGCAGTGAGGGGGGTGCGTTTACCTACGAGCAGTACTTC.

At least ten counts were recorded for this clonotype. The chain joins TRBV5-1 to TRBJ2-5; no clear D. This CDR3 is 13 amino acids long. Per the germline V gene, CDR1 is SGHRS and CDR2 is YFSETQ. V lost 0 bases, J lost 1 base, and 4 bases lay in between. CDR3 loop: CASSLAPQETQYF. Here the CDR3 DNA reads TGCGCCAGCAGCTTGGCCCCCCAAGAGACCCAGTACTTC.

V is TRBV7-9 and J is TRBJ2-7; 7 bases fit TRBD1. CDR1 is SEHNR, CDR2 FQNEAQ, per germline (reference sequence). The CDR3 loop spans 17 amino acids. The J segment lost 0 bases and the V segment lost 5 bases, leaving 13 bases of the junction unmatched. The CDR3 nucleotides are TGTGCCAGCAGCCCCCCCCCGGGACAGTCTCTCTCCTACGAGCAGTACTTC. This encodes CASSPPPGQSLSYEQYF.

Points on this clonotype: With a much larger clone just one base away, this may be a read error. The rearrangement uses TRBV2 and TRBJ1-1; D perhaps matches TRBD1 (5 bases). This CDR3 spans 10 amino acids. Germline V gene data show CDR1 as SNHLY and CDR2 as FYNNEI. This chain's CDR3 is CASTRGQALF. The DNA of the CDR3 is TGTGCCAGCACGAGGGGTCAGGCTCTCTTT.

This clonotype was seen more than once but under ten times. The chain has TRBV28 and TRBJ1-1; D gene unclear. This CDR3 comprises 16 residues. Trimming removed 7 bases from V and 0 bases from J, with 18 bases in between. From germline, CDR1 is MDHEN and CDR2 SYDVKM. The CDR3 DNA is TGTGCCAGCATCAGTAGTCAGTCGCGGGTGAACACTGAAGCTTTCTTT. Encoded protein: CASISSQSRVNTEAFF.

In regard to this clonotype: It may be a read error: a sequence one base away is much more abundant. The chain recombines TRBV14 with TRBJ2-5; D may be TRBD1 (5 bases). The CDR3 runs 14 residues. Germline V CDR1 and CDR2: SGHDN, FVKESK. The V and J ends lost 2 bases and 5 bases respectively, with 12 bases between them. The CDR3 sequence: CASSQQGVTETQYF. DNA of the CDR3: TGTGCCAGCAGCCAACAGGGTGTTACCGAGACCCAGTACTTC. Based on the CDR3 plus reference TRBV14 and TRBJ2-5, the full variable domain is EAGVTQFPSHSVIEKGQTVTLRCDPISGHDNLYWYRRVMGKEIKFLLHFVKESKQDESGMPNNRFLAERTGGTYSTLKVQPAELEDSGVYFCASSQQGVTETQYFGPGTRLLVL.

This clonotype was seen repeatedly, ten times or more. The chain uses TRBV10-3 and TRBJ1-1; TRBD1 aligns across 8 bases. The CDR3 sequence is 15 residues long. Germline CDR1 is ENHRY and CDR2 is SYGVKD. J was trimmed by 3 bases and V by 4 bases; bases with no gene match: 7. In DNA form, the CDR3 reads TGTGCCATCAGTGCGGACAGGGAGGGTGACACTGAAGCTTTCTTT. It codes for CAISADREGDTEAFF.

The table lists this clonotype with many counts. The chain is built from TRBV12-3 or TRBV12-4 and TRBJ2-7, with TRBD2 as a possible D gene (6 bases). The length of the CDR3 is 16 residues. V was shortened by 3 bases and J by 6 bases, with 21 bases between the two germline ends. The CDR3 protein is CASSLVLSAGGFEQYF. The CDR3 nucleotides read TGTGCCAGCAGTTTGGTTCTATCCGCCGGGGGTTTCGAGCAGTACTTC.

This clonotype was detected ten times or more. The chain combines TRBV5-6 with TRBJ1-5; 8 bases are shared with TRBD1. Trimming at V came to 4 bases and at J to 6 bases, leaving 6 bases not matched to a gene. Germline values: CDR1 SGHDT, CDR2 YYEEEE. The CDR3 has 14 amino acids. The CDR3 coding sequence is TGTGCCAGCAGCATAGGACAGGGCGTTCAGCCCCAGCATTTT. Amino acid sequence: CASSIGQGVQPQHF. The whole variable domain, remainder taken from reference TRBV5-6 and TRBJ1-5, is DAGVTQSPTHLIKTRGQQVTLRCSPKSGHDTVSWYQQALGQGPQFIFQYYEEEERQRGNFPDRFSGHQFPNYSSELNVNALLLGDSALYLCASSIGQGVQPQHFGDGTRLSIL.

Turning to this clonotype: Since a much larger clone is just one base distant, this may be a read error. V gene TRBV28 combines with J gene TRBJ1-2; D remains ambiguous. Per the germline V gene, CDR1 is MDHEN and CDR2 is SYDVKM. Deletions cut 4 bases from V and 8 bases from J, with 11 bases between. This CDR3 has 12 residues. The CDR3 is CASSSNKVGYTF. DNA for the CDR3: TGTGCCAGCAGTTCCAACAAGGTCGGCTACACCTTC.

V usage is TRBV6-4 and J usage is TRBJ1-1; D is ambiguous. Trimming shortened V by 3 bases and J by 14 bases, and 22 bases separated the two germline ends. There are 14 residues in the CDR3. CDR1 is MRHNA and CDR2 is SNTAGT in the germline V gene. CDR3 residues: CASSESGQAEAAFF. CDR3 in DNA: TGTGCCAGCAGTGAATCGGGTCAGGCAGAAGCGGCATTCTTT.

This clonotype was detected many times. The V and J genes are TRBV6-6 and TRBJ2-5, with a weak D call TRBD1 (6 bases). V lost 6 bases, J lost 1 base, and 12 bases lay in between. CDR1 is MNHNY and CDR2 is SVGAGI in the germline V gene (reference sequence). The CDR3 loop spans 14 amino acids. CDR3 bases: TGTGCCAGCAGCCTACAGGGTAGCCAAGAGACCCAGTACTTC. It yields the protein CASSLQGSQETQYF.

This clonotype was counted at least ten times. V gene TRBV10-3 combines with J gene TRBJ1-2, with D perhaps TRBD1 (6 bases). CDR1 and CDR2 from the germline V gene are ENHRY and SYGVKD. V lost 4 bases, J lost 7 bases, and 7 bases lay in between. The CDR3 totals 11 residues. CDR3: CAISGDTGYTF. The CDR3 coding sequence is TGTGCCATCAGTGGGGACACTGGCTACACCTTC.